The next 16 T cell receptor beta chains were all read from a single sample in a study of cytomegalovirus exposure and HLA in healthy donors. 60 Vbeta and 13 Jbeta primers were used in PCR. This table comes from immunoSEQ multiplex PCR, and its TCRdb copy is limited to in-frame clones, with some not included. The listing records 140,000 to 150,000 clones. The sequenced material came from PBMCs. The receptors stem from a male donor in good health and CMV-seronegative.

V is TRBV5-6 and J is TRBJ1-5, with TRBD1 matching over 9 bases. V was pared by 4 bases and J by 5 bases, with 10 bases of the junction left unmatched. The CDR3 has 16 residues. Germline lookup yields CDR1 SGHDT and CDR2 YYEEEE. In DNA, the CDR3 is TGTGCCAGCAGCCTAGGGACAGGGAGAGGTGATCAGCCCCAGCATTTT. Translated, it gives CASSLGTGRGDQPQHF.

The V call is TRBV18, the J call TRBJ2-7, with TRBD1 matching 9 bases. This CDR3 has 17 amino acids. Looked up from germline, CDR1 is KGHSH and CDR2 is LQKENI. The V and J ends lost 2 bases and 1 base, in that order; junction bases with no gene match: 9. The CDR3 nucleotides are TGTGCCAGCTCACCAATAGGCTGGGACAGGGTATCCTACGAGCAGTACTTC. Amino acids: CASSPIGWDRVSYEQYF. The variable domain in full, completed from reference TRBV18 and TRBJ2-7, reads NAGVMQNPRHLVRRRGQEARLRCSPMKGHSHVYWYRQLPEEGLKFMVYLQKENIIDESGMPKERFSAEFPKEGPSILRIQQVVRGDSAAYFCASSPIGWDRVSYEQYFGPGTRLTVT.

The chain has TRBV10-1 and TRBJ2-7; D ambiguous. The length of the CDR3 is 13 residues. CDR1 is WNHNN and CDR2 is SYGVQD in the germline V gene (reference sequence). Trimming removed 0 bases at V and 5 bases at J, with 8 bases between. The CDR3 DNA follows: TGCGCCAGCAGTGAGTCAGCCATTGACGAGCAGTACTTC. Translating it yields CASSESAIDEQYF.

This sequence joins TRBV5-1 and TRBJ1-2, with TRBD1 as a possible D gene (6 bases). The germline gives CDR1 SGHRS, CDR2 YFSETQ. CDR3 size: 15 residues. V was cut by 3 bases and J by 5 bases, with 17 bases left in between. This chain's CDR3 is CASSYNYGTKYGYTF. The CDR3 nucleotides are TGCGCCAGCAGCTACAACTACGGGACAAAGTATGGCTACACCTTC.

The V call is TRBV30, the J call TRBJ1-1; weak D call: TRBD1 (6 bases). The CDR3 is 16 residues long. V was pared by 3 bases and J by 7 bases, with 24 bases between. Germline CDR1 reads GTSNPN; CDR2 reads SVGIG (reference sequence). DNA for the CDR3: TGTGCCTGGAGCAAATCTCCGGGACAAAAGAGGGGTGAAGCTTTCTTT. Amino acid sequence: CAWSKSPGQKRGEAFF.

The gene calls are TRBV5-1 and TRBJ2-1; 8 bases match TRBD2. CDR1 is SGHRS and CDR2 is YFSETQ in the germline V gene. The CDR3 is 14 amino acids. Trimming at V came to 5 bases and at J to 6 bases, leaving 7 bases not matched to a gene. CDR3 amino acids: CASRGLVDANEQFF. The DNA of the CDR3 is TGCGCCAGCAGGGGACTAGTCGACGCCAATGAGCAGTTCTTC. The full variable domain, completed using reference TRBV5-1 and TRBJ2-1, is KAGVTQTPRYLIKTRGQQVTLSCSPISGHRSVSWYQQTPGQGLQFLFEYFSETQRNKGNFPGRFSGRQFSNSRSEMNVSTLELGDSALYLCASRGLVDANEQFFGPGTRLTVL.

As DNA, the CDR3 is TGTGCCAGCAGTCCACACCCCGGGACAGGGGTATATGGCTACACCTTC. Translating gives CASSPHPGTGVYGYTF. The chain links TRBV27 to TRBJ1-2; 10 bases align to TRBD1. The CDR3 runs 16 residues. Trimming took 5 bases from V and 5 from J; bases not matched to a gene: 11. Looked up from germline, CDR1 is MNHEY and CDR2 is SMNVEV (reference sequence).

The chain uses TRBV19 and TRBJ2-5; 10 nucleotides agree with TRBD2. The CDR3 has 13 residues. Germline values: CDR1 LNHDA, CDR2 SQIVND (reference sequence). The ends lost 7 bases at V and 4 bases at J; junction bases unmatched: 3. In DNA, the CDR3 is TGTGCCAGTACTAGCGGGAGACCAGAGACCCAGTACTTC. Translated, it gives CASTSGRPETQYF.

This chain links TRBV7-3 with TRBJ1-5, with D perhaps matching TRBD1 (6 bases). Between the trimmed V and J ends, which lost 5 bases and 0 bases, there was a span of 11 bases. Germline CDR1 is SGHTA and CDR2 is FQGTGA. The length of the CDR3 is 15 residues. CDR3 protein: CASSPTGPSNQPQHF. In nucleotides, the CDR3 is TGTGCCAGCAGCCCGACAGGACCTAGCAATCAGCCCCAGCATTTT.

The J gene is TRBJ1-3, the V gene TRBV5-6, with D tentatively TRBD1 (5 bases). The germline V gene has CDR1 SGHDT and CDR2 YYEEEE. The CDR3 is made up of 13 amino acids. Trimming removed 5 bases at V and 4 bases at J, with 10 bases between. For the CDR3, the DNA is TGTGCCAGCAGGACTGGGGGGGGAAACACCATATATTTT. This translates into CASRTGGGNTIYF.

The chain employs TRBV18 and TRBJ1-6; unclear D gene. The CDR3 runs 15 residues. V was cut by 4 bases and J by 9 bases, with 16 bases left in between. Germline CDR1 and CDR2: KGHSH and LQKENI. The CDR3 reads CASSLLEALGSPLHF. In nucleotides, the CDR3 is TGTGCCAGCTCACTCCTCGAGGCGCTGGGTTCACCCCTCCACTTT. Variable domain in full (rest from reference TRBV18 and TRBJ1-6): NAGVMQNPRHLVRRRGQEARLRCSPMKGHSHVYWYRQLPEEGLKFMVYLQKENIIDESGMPKERFSAEFPKEGPSILRIQQVVRGDSAAYFCASSLLEALGSPLHFGNGTRLTVT.

The chain is built from TRBV7-8 and TRBJ1-3; 7 nucleotides match TRBD1. CDR1 and CDR2 from the germline V gene are SGHVS and FQNEAQ. V trimming: 8 bases; J trimming: 1 base; junction bases outside the gene matches: 8. CDR3 size: 15 residues. Here the CDR3 DNA reads TGTGCCAGCGCTGAGGAGGGGGCTTCTGGAAACACCATATATTTT. Translated, it gives CASAEEGASGNTIYF.

The chain recombines TRBV19 with TRBJ1-1, with no clear D. The V end was cut by 6 bases, the J end by 6 bases, with 20 bases between. The CDR3 is 15 residues long. Germline-derived CDR1 and CDR2 are LNHDA and SQIVND (reference sequence). The CDR3 nucleotides are TGTGCCAGTAGCCACAACACTATCGCCGACCCTGAAGCTTTCTTT. It encodes CASSHNTIADPEAFF.

This sequence joins TRBV9 and TRBJ2-5; 8 bases map to TRBD1. V lost 2 bases, J lost 3 bases, and 0 bases stayed unmatched. The germline V gene has CDR1 SGDLS and CDR2 YYNGEE. The CDR3 length is 13 residues. CDR3 nucleotide sequence: TGTGCCAGCAGCGTGGGACAGGAAGAGACCCAGTACTTC. As protein: CASSVGQEETQYF.

The chain uses TRBV14 and TRBJ2-5, with 12 bases that match TRBD2. Germline V gene sequence: CDR1 SGHDN, CDR2 FVKESK. CDR3 length equals 15 residues. The V and J ends lost 5 bases and 5 bases, in that order; junction bases with no gene match: 6. Written as DNA, the CDR3 is TGTGCCAGCAGCTCCCTAGCGGGGGGGACTGAGACCCAGTACTTC. Its translation is CASSSLAGGTETQYF.

J is TRBJ2-3 and V is TRBV6-4; TRBD1 aligns across 9 bases. The V gene end was trimmed by 0 bases and the J gene end by 5 bases; junction bases not matched to a gene: 0. The length of the CDR3 is 14 residues. Germline CDR1 is MRHNA and CDR2 is SNTAGT. CDR3 residues: CASSDSTGGDTQYF. In DNA, the CDR3 is TGTGCCAGCAGTGACTCGACAGGGGGAGATACGCAGTATTTT.